A single sample gave rise to the 28 T cell receptor beta chains below, sequenced in a study of sequential checkpoint blockade in melanoma. Assay used: immunoSEQ multiplex PCR; TCRdb lists only in-frame clones, some missing. The sample lists approximately 2,700 clones; around a fifth were seen once. This sample's treatment: randomized to nivolumab then ipilimumab (arm A) or the reverse (arm B). Here the sequenced sample was tumor tissue (inferred from file names), taken from a patient given nivolumab and ipilimumab in sequence. These receptors were collected from a human donor with melanoma.

This clone was counted between two and nine times. The V call is TRBV6-8, the J call TRBJ2-6, with 8 bases fitting TRBD1. J lost 4 bases, V lost 3 bases, and 5 bases had no gene match. The CDR3 totals 16 residues. Germline CDR1 and CDR2: MNHGY and SAAAGT. CDR3 in amino acids: CASSYQGAYGANVLTF. The CDR3, as DNA: TGTGCCAGCAGTTATCAGGGGGCGTACGGGGCCAACGTCCTGACTTTC.

Within the sample, this clone is medium-sized. The gene calls are TRBV10-2 and TRBJ2-5; maybe TRBD2 (6 bases). Trimming pared 7 bases from V and 5 bases from J, leaving 23 bases between. Germline V gene data show CDR1 as WSHSY and CDR2 as SAAADI. The CDR3 is made up of 16 amino acids. The CDR3 coding sequence is TGCGCCAGCAAGGACTACTACACCACCGTGTCGGAGACCCAGTACTTC. Its translation is CASKDYYTTVSETQYF.

This sequence joins TRBV11-3 and TRBJ2-7; TRBD1 or TRBD2 may be the D gene (5 bases each). V lost 4 bases to trimming and J lost 2 bases, with 15 bases between them. Germline-derived CDR1 and CDR2 are SGHNT and YENEEA. The length of the CDR3 is 15 residues. The DNA of the CDR3 is TGTGCCAGCAGCTCGACGTCGGTGGGGGCCTACGAGCAGTACTTC. This encodes CASSSTSVGAYEQYF.

This clone was detected a few times. The chain links TRBV6-8 to TRBJ1-5, with 7 bases matching TRBD1. After removal of 4 bases from V and 2 bases from J, the junction contained 14 bases not matched to a gene. This CDR3 region has 18 residues. The germline CDR1 and CDR2 sequences are MNHGY and SAAAGT. For the CDR3, the DNA is TGTGCCAGCAGTTTCCCGTTGACAGGGAGGGAAGGCAATCAGCCCCAGCATTTT. Amino acid sequence: CASSFPLTGREGNQPQHF.

The chain couples TRBV14 to TRBJ1-1; D gene ambiguous. Germline V gene sequence: CDR1 SGHDN, CDR2 FVKESK. The CDR3 consists of 14 residues. V was trimmed by 0 bases and J by 6 bases, leaving 11 bases between them. CDR3 sequence: CASSQDRSNPEAFF. Here the CDR3 DNA reads TGTGCCAGCAGCCAAGATAGGTCCAACCCTGAAGCTTTCTTT.

V and J are TRBV11-3 and TRBJ1-5; no firm D call. This CDR3 spans 14 amino acids. Germline V CDR1 and CDR2: SGHNT, YENEEA. Trimming pared 0 bases from V and 4 bases from J, leaving 7 bases between. The CDR3: CASSLDRKNQPQHF. CDR3 DNA: TGTGCCAGCAGCTTAGACAGGAAGAATCAGCCCCAGCATTTT.

This clone was detected only a few times. The junction departs from the called germline gene at one end, perhaps through a read error. The CDR3 protein is CASSNGLQANEQFF. In nucleotides, the CDR3 is TGTGCTAGCAGCAACGGACTACAGGCAAATGAGCAGTTCTTC. This chain links TRBV7-6 with TRBJ2-1; D is possibly TRBD2 (6 bases). The V gene's germline CDR1 is SGHVS and CDR2 FNYEAQ. There are 14 residues in the CDR3.

The V gene is TRBV28, the J gene TRBJ2-7; 7 bases are a match to TRBD1. J was trimmed by 3 bases and V by 3 bases; bases with no gene match: 5. Germline CDR1 MDHEN, CDR2 SYDVKM. The CDR3 spans 14 residues. CDR3 sequence reads: CASSFWQGDYEQYF. The CDR3 coding sequence is TGTGCCAGCAGTTTCTGGCAGGGGGACTACGAGCAGTACTTC.

This clone was picked up a small number of times. V usage is TRBV30 and J usage is TRBJ1-1; no definite D call. The CDR3 is 16 amino acids. Trimming stripped 0 bases from V and 3 bases from J, with 17 bases between. The germline gives CDR1 GTSNPN, CDR2 SVGIG (reference sequence). Written as DNA, the CDR3 is TGTGCCTGGAGTGTACTGGGGTCACGCGTGGACACTGAAGCTTTCTTT. Protein sequence: CAWSVLGSRVDTEAFF.

This rearrangement joins TRBV11-3 to TRBJ2-7; D gene unclear. With 6 bases removed from V and 6 bases from J, the gap between germline ends came to 24 bases. The CDR3 consists of 16 residues. CDR1 and CDR2 (germline): SGHNT, YENEEA. The CDR3 reads CASRDPGQRLVSEQYF. CDR3 nucleotides: TGTGCCAGCAGGGATCCGGGCCAACGTCTGGTCTCCGAGCAGTACTTC.

The CDR3 bases are TGTGCCAGCAGGTCCAGCGGGCACTACGAGCAGTACTTC. Its protein product is CASRSSGHYEQYF. The chain links TRBV28 to TRBJ2-7, with TRBD2 as a possible D gene (6 bases). V gave up 6 bases and J gave up 3 bases, with 12 bases separating them. The germline CDR1 and CDR2 sequences are MDHEN and SYDVKM. This CDR3 contains 13 residues.

This clone was counted a few times. V usage is TRBV10-3 and J usage is TRBJ1-6; TRBD1 matches 10 bases. CDR3 size: 16 residues. After removal of 4 bases from V and 8 bases from J, the junction contained 8 bases not matched to a gene. CDR1 and CDR2 (germline): ENHRY, SYGVKD. The CDR3 region is CAISGGQGYFDSPLHF. For the CDR3, the DNA is TGTGCCATCAGTGGGGGACAGGGGTACTTTGATTCACCCCTCCACTTT.

This clone was seen a handful of times. The J gene is TRBJ2-1, the V gene TRBV11-3; 9 nucleotides agree with TRBD2. CDR1 and CDR2 (germline): SGHNT, YENEEA. This CDR3 has 16 residues. With 5 bases clipped from V and 3 bases from J, the junction kept 8 bases outside the gene matches. The CDR3 DNA reads TGTGCCAGCAGCACCGGGACTAGCTACGGCTACAATGAGCAGTTCTTC. It encodes CASSTGTSYGYNEQFF. Combining the CDR3 with reference TRBV11-3 and TRBJ2-1 gives the whole variable domain EAGVVQSPRYKIIEKKQPVAFWCNPISGHNTLYWYLQNLGQGPELLIRYENEEAVDDSQLPKDRFSAERLKGVDSTLKIQPAELGDSAVYLCASSTGTSYGYNEQFFGPGTRLTVL.

This clone was detected a few times. The chain links TRBV6-8 to TRBJ2-5; a possible D gene is TRBD2 (5 bases). This CDR3 is 14 amino acids long. V shed 2 bases and J shed 2 bases, with 9 bases lying between them. The germline V gene has CDR1 MNHGY and CDR2 SAAAGT. The CDR3 region is CASSYVGRQETQYF. CDR3 bases: TGTGCCAGCAGTTACGTTGGGAGACAAGAGACCCAGTACTTC.

This clone was picked up a small number of times. The chain employs TRBV11-3 and TRBJ2-3; no reliable D call. This CDR3 contains 15 residues. Trimming pared 0 bases from V and 1 base from J, leaving 8 bases between. Looked up from germline, CDR1 is SGHNT and CDR2 is YENEEA. This chain's CDR3 is CASSLDGGRTDTQYF. Here the CDR3 DNA reads TGTGCCAGCAGCTTAGACGGCGGTCGCACAGATACGCAGTATTTT. The variable domain in full, with the rest retrieved from reference TRBV11-3 and TRBJ2-3, is EAGVVQSPRYKIIEKKQPVAFWCNPISGHNTLYWYLQNLGQGPELLIRYENEEAVDDSQLPKDRFSAERLKGVDSTLKIQPAELGDSAVYLCASSLDGGRTDTQYFGPGTRLTVL.

This clone was seen a few times. The chain joins TRBV14 to TRBJ2-4; TRBD2 aligns across 9 bases. CDR1 is SGHDN, CDR2 FVKESK, per germline. The CDR3 runs to 13 residues. V trimming: 2 bases; J trimming: 10 bases; junction bases outside the gene matches: 3. CDR3 bases: TGTGCCAGCAGCCAATCCGCGGGGGGGATTCAGTACTTC. It specifies CASSQSAGGIQYF.

The chain uses TRBV5-1 and TRBJ1-1; no clear D. Germline CDR1 and CDR2: SGHRS and YFSETQ. The V and J ends lost 0 bases and 4 bases respectively, with 10 bases between them. The CDR3 consists of 14 residues. CDR3 bases: TGCGCCAGCAGCTTGGTGGCTTCGGGCACTGAAGCTTTCTTT. Translating gives CASSLVASGTEAFF.

V usage is TRBV25-1 and J usage is TRBJ1-1; D is ambiguous. Deletions cut 7 bases from V and 1 base from J, with 10 bases between. The CDR3 runs to 13 residues. CDR1 and CDR2 (germline): MGHDK, SYGVNS. The CDR3 region is CASTGQTNTEAFF. The CDR3 coding sequence is TGTGCCAGCACCGGGCAGACGAACACTGAAGCTTTCTTT. Filled out from reference TRBV25-1 and TRBJ1-1, the complete variable domain reads EADIYQTPRYLVIGTGKKITLECSQTMGHDKMYWYQQDPGMELHLIHYSYGVNSTEKGDLSSESTVSRIRTEHFPLTLESARPSHTSQYLCASTGQTNTEAFFGQGTRLTVV.

This clone was found a few times. This chain uses TRBV7-2 with TRBJ2-7, with 8 bases matching TRBD2. This CDR3 has 13 amino acids. V lost 4 bases to trimming and J lost 1 base; unmatched junction nucleotides: 0. Germline lookup yields CDR1 SGHTA and CDR2 FQGNSA. The CDR3 DNA reads TGTGCCAGCAGCTCGGGGGGGTCCTACGAGCAGTACTTC. Its translation is CASSSGGSYEQYF. The complete variable domain, with remaining parts taken from reference TRBV7-2 and TRBJ2-7, reads GAGVSQSPSNKVTEKGKDVELRCDPISGHTALYWYRQSLGQGLEFLIYFQGNSAPDKSGLPSDRFSAERTGGSVSTLTIQRTQQEDSAVYLCASSSGGSYEQYFGPGTRLTVT.

J is TRBJ2-6 and V is TRBV6-1, with D hard to call. V lost 1 base and J 0 bases, leaving 4 bases between the germline ends. Germline CDR1 and CDR2: MNHNS and SASEGT. The CDR3 extends over 15 amino acids. DNA for the CDR3: TGTGCCAGCAGTGAAGTTTACTCTGGGGCCAACGTCCTGACTTTC. This codes for CASSEVYSGANVLTF.

The J gene is TRBJ1-4, the V gene TRBV6-8; D is undetermined. Looked up from germline, CDR1 is MNHGY and CDR2 is SAAAGT. This CDR3 spans 14 amino acids. Between the trimmed V and J ends, which lost 2 bases and 6 bases, there was a span of 10 bases. CDR3 loop: CASSYPWGDEKLFF. The CDR3 bases are TGTGCCAGCAGTTACCCATGGGGTGATGAAAAACTGTTTTTT.

This clone was counted between two and nine times. V is TRBV19 and J is TRBJ2-1; the D gene could be TRBD1 or TRBD2 (5 bases each). The CDR3 has 18 amino acids. V lost 1 base to trimming and J lost 4 bases, with 20 bases between them. In germline, CDR1 is LNHDA, CDR2 SQIVND (reference sequence). CDR3 DNA: TGTGCCAGTAGTATAGTACCGGGACCACATCTAAATTACAATGAGCAGTTCTTC. Translating gives CASSIVPGPHLNYNEQFF. The full variable domain, with the rest looked up from reference TRBV19 and TRBJ2-1, is DGGITQSPKYLFRKEGQNVTLSCEQNLNHDAMYWYRQDPGQGLRLIYYSQIVNDFQKGDIAEGYSVSREKKESFPLTVTSAQKNPTAFYLCASSIVPGPHLNYNEQFFGPGTRLTVL.

The rearrangement joins TRBV10-3 to TRBJ1-2; no clear D. In germline, CDR1 is ENHRY, CDR2 SYGVKD. V was cut by 10 bases and J by 0 bases, with 12 bases left in between. This CDR3 comprises 13 residues. The CDR3 spells CASRQDANYGYTF. CDR3 nucleotides: TGTGCCAGCCGGCAGGACGCTAACTATGGCTACACCTTC.

This clone has just a few counts. The rearrangement links TRBV9 to TRBJ2-7; 8 nucleotides agree with TRBD2. V dropped 3 bases and J dropped 2; count of bases not matched to a gene: 7. Looked up from germline, CDR1 is SGDLS and CDR2 is YYNGEE. The CDR3 has 15 amino acids. CDR3 protein: CASSGDGTSAYEQYF. CDR3 in DNA: TGTGCCAGCAGCGGGGATGGGACTAGTGCCTACGAGCAGTACTTC.

The chain couples TRBV30 to TRBJ2-7, with D perhaps TRBD1 or TRBD2 (5 bases each). V was cut by 2 bases and J by 2 bases, with 7 bases left in between. Germline assignment: CDR1 GTSNPN and CDR2 SVGIG (reference sequence). This CDR3 is built from 12 residues. CDR3 sequence (DNA): TGTGCCTGGAGTTGGGACGCCTACGAGCAGTACTTC. It codes for CAWSWDAYEQYF. Filled out from reference TRBV30 and TRBJ2-7, the complete variable domain reads SQTIHQWPATLVQPVGSPLSLECTVEGTSNPNLYWYRQAAGRGLQLLFYSVGIGQISSEVPQNLSASRPQDRQFILSSKKLLLSDSGFYLCAWSWDAYEQYFGPGTRLTVT.

This clone was picked up many times. This rearrangement joins TRBV11-3 to TRBJ1-2, with TRBD1 identical over 9 bases. This CDR3 is built from 16 residues. The germline V gene encodes CDR1 SGHNT and CDR2 YENEEA. V lost 5 bases, J lost 4 bases, and 11 bases stayed unmatched. In DNA, the CDR3 is TGTGCCAGCAGCCTGGGGACAGGGTTTGCCTCCTATGGCTACACCTTC. This sequence encodes CASSLGTGFASYGYTF.

The chain carries TRBV18 and TRBJ2-7; 10 bases are a match to TRBD1. Germline V gene sequence: CDR1 KGHSH, CDR2 LQKENI. The V and J ends lost 4 bases and 3 bases, in that order; junction bases with no gene match: 6. The CDR3 has 15 residues. CDR3 in DNA: TGTGCCAGCTCACAGACCGGGACAGGGGTCTACGAGCAGTACTTC. It is translated as CASSQTGTGVYEQYF.

This clone qualifies as large. This CDR3 is CASRQGGNNEKLFF. The CDR3 nucleotides read TGTGCCAGCAGGCAAGGAGGGAATAATGAAAAACTGTTTTTT. The chain carries TRBV11-3 and TRBJ1-4, with no clear D. The germline V and J ends were trimmed by 6 bases and 4 bases, with 12 bases remaining between them. The CDR3 spans 14 residues. Germline loops: CDR1 SGHNT, CDR2 YENEEA.